Reported below is one TCR beta chain. The antigen remains undetermined. TCRdb called the 5' RACE reads again in MiXCR, with one record for every CDR3 protein. The sample lists about 110,000 distinct CDR3 sequences, about 15% occurring once. The V and J ends lost 3 bases and 9 bases, in that order; junction bases with no gene match: 5. This CDR3 contains 13 residues. Germline V CDR1 and CDR2: SGHAT, FQDESV (reference sequence). The data were obtained in a study of T-cell memory formation after mild COVID-19. Study-wide results and limits: Contracting CD8+ clones were enriched in EMRA, CD4+ mainly in CM and EM. Second-wave clones peaking on day 37 lacked confirmed SARS-CoV-2 specificity. Some clones that responded were present in memory (sampled pre-infection), which suggests cross-reactive memory joined.

The source material was PBMCs or a T cell subset sorted from them (not recorded which). V and J are TRBV11-1 and TRBJ2-1, with 7 positions matching TRBD2. The receptor was isolated from an adult woman who had mild COVID-19 (a few samples of this study predate the infection). Cell type and time point are not known. The CDR3 DNA follows: TGTGCCAGCAGCTTCCGGGGGAGGGGTGAGCAGTTCTTC. Its protein is CASSFRGRGEQFF.